This T cell receptor (beta chain) was sequenced during a study of blood T cell repertoires in COVID-19. Study overall: Spain, Italy and the United States supplied samples that represented acute and convalescent COVID-19. Sources were T cells, B-cell-depleted T cells, or PBMCs; the material itself was cDNA or gDNA.

CDR1 and CDR2 from the germline V gene are GTSNPN and SVGIG (reference sequence). Trimming stripped 3 bases from V and 1 base from J, with 12 bases between. The CDR3 spans 14 residues. Only in-frame clones appear in the TCRdb table, and some are missing; sequencing was by immunoSEQ multiplex PCR. The sample consists of some 95,000 clones, 80% to 90% of them appearing once. V gene TRBV30 combines with J gene TRBJ1-1, with D uncertain. Sequenced sample: peripheral blood. The sequence derives from an elderly man with active or convalescent COVID-19. This CDR3 is CAWREVGRNTEAFF. The CDR3 DNA sequence: TGTGCCTGGAGGGAGGTAGGGAGGAACACTGAAGCTTTCTTT.